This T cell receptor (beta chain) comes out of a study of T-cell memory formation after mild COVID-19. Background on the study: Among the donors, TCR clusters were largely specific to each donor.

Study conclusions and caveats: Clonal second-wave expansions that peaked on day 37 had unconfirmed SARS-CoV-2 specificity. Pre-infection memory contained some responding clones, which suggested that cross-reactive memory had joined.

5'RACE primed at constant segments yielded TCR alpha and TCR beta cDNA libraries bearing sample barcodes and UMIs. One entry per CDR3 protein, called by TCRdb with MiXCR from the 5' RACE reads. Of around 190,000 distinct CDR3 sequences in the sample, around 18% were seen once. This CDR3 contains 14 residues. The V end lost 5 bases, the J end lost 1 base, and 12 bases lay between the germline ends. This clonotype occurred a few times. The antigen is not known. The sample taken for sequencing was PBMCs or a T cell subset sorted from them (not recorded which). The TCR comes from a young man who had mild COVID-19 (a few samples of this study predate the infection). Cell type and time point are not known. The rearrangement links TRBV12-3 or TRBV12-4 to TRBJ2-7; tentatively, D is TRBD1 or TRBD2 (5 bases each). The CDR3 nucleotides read TGTGCCAGCAGTATAGGGGACGGATCCTACGAGCAGTACTTC. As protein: CASSIGDGSYEQYF.